These 8 T cell receptor beta chains came from one sample sequenced in a study of regulatory T cells in long-lasting Graves disease. The authors built TCR beta libraries using iRepertoire HTBI primers and Arm-PCR of CDR3 regions. TCRdb independently ran MiXCR on the multiplex PCR reads; one entry per CDR3 protein. The profile shows under 450,000 distinct CDR3 sequences, around 16% of them singletons. Regarding time point: newly diagnosed GD, antithyroid drugs for less than 3 months. PBMCs provided the RNA from which the TCR library was made. These sequences were also reported in another study, on T cells in Graves' hyperthyroidism and ophthalmopathy.

The specimen was peripheral blood mononuclear cells (PBMCs), collected at new diagnosis, from a patient treated with antithyroid drugs. The receptors come from a woman aged 18-30 years with Graves disease.

As for this clonotype: Given a much more abundant clone one base away, this may be a read error. The rearrangement uses TRBV3-1 and TRBJ1-5, with TRBD1 as a possible D gene (5 bases). Germline lookup yields CDR1 LGHDT and CDR2 YNNKEL (reference sequence). The germline V and J ends were trimmed by 3 bases and 7 bases, with 19 bases remaining between them. The CDR3 is 16 residues long. CDR3 in amino acids: CASSHDHGVRGQPQHF. CDR3 nucleotide sequence: TGTGCCAGCAGCCATGATCACGGGGTCCGGGGGCAGCCCCAGCATTTT.

V gene TRBV7-2 combines with J gene TRBJ2-7, with 9 bases fitting TRBD2. Germline V gives CDR1 SGHTA, CDR2 FQGNSA. CDR3 length equals 15 residues. After removal of 5 bases from V and 5 bases from J, the junction contained 10 bases not matched to a gene. The DNA for the CDR3 is TGTGCCAGCAGCCGAGTAGCGGGAGCGAGGGACGAGCAGTACTTC. Its translation is CASSRVAGARDEQYF.

This clonotype came up many times. The chain joins TRBV28 to TRBJ1-1; D might be TRBD1 (6 bases). Germline values: CDR1 MDHEN, CDR2 SYDVKM. The CDR3 sequence is 14 residues long. Trimming stripped 3 bases from V and 4 bases from J, with 12 bases between. This CDR3 is CASSFGGGRTEAFF. In nucleotides, the CDR3 is TGTGCCAGCAGTTTTGGGGGGGGGCGCACTGAAGCTTTCTTT.

This clonotype has at least ten counts. The chain is built from TRBV6-1 and TRBJ2-2, with 10 bases identical to TRBD1. Germline V lookup: CDR1 MNHNS, CDR2 SASEGT. V lost 6 bases, J lost 8 bases, and 12 bases stayed unmatched. The CDR3 length is 16 residues. CDR3 in DNA: TGTGCCAGCAGACGAATTAGCGGGACAGGGGCTGGGGAGCTGTTTTTT. It codes for CASRRISGTGAGELFF.

This clonotype came up many times. The chain joins TRBV2 to TRBJ2-3, with 8 bases matching TRBD2. CDR3 size: 16 residues. V lost 2 bases and J lost 3; bases outside the gene matches: 7. Germline lookup yields CDR1 SNHLY and CDR2 FYNNEI. CDR3: CASSERAGGRTDTQYF. The CDR3 DNA reads as TGTGCCAGCAGTGAACGTGCGGGGGGCCGGACAGATACGCAGTATTTT.

The chain links TRBV7-2 to TRBJ2-2; the D gene is possibly TRBD2 (5 bases). With 2 bases removed from V and 7 bases from J, the gap between germline ends came to 8 bases. The CDR3 has 13 residues. CDR1 and CDR2 from the germline V gene are SGHTA and FQGNSA. The CDR3 protein is CASSLSGIGELFF. In nucleotides, the CDR3 is TGTGCCAGCAGCTTATCCGGGATCGGGGAGCTGTTTTTT.

A remark on this clonotype: A much bigger clone sits one base away, suggesting this may be a read error. This chain connects TRBV6-2 or TRBV6-3 to TRBJ2-1; D not resolved. V was cut by 5 bases and J by 3 bases, with 17 bases left in between. CDR1 and CDR2 from the germline V gene are MNHEY and SVGEGT. The CDR3 loop spans 16 amino acids. The CDR3: CASSLRPVSFYNEQFF. CDR3 bases: TGTGCCAGCAGTCTCCGCCCAGTAAGCTTCTACAATGAGCAGTTCTTC.

The chain joins TRBV3-1 to TRBJ1-6, with D uncertain. Deletions cut 1 base from V and 6 bases from J, with 16 bases between. Germline V gives CDR1 LGHDT, CDR2 YNNKEL (reference sequence). This CDR3 has 17 amino acids. Here the CDR3 reads CASSQGIWGGRNSPLHF. CDR3 bases: TGTGCCAGCAGCCAAGGGATCTGGGGAGGACGTAATTCACCCCTCCACTTT.